The clone carrying this T cell receptor (beta chain) has ten or more counts. Deep-level assay runs were performed. Each subset's genomic DNA was split evenly across several immunoSEQ plates. Clones were sequenced by immunoSEQ multiplex PCR, and TCRdb holds only the in-frame ones, with some missing. The sample yields about 470,000 clones, around 79% seen once. The CDR3 contains 13 residues. Germline lookup yields CDR1 SGHNT and CDR2 YYREEE (reference sequence). V dropped 4 bases and J dropped 2 bases, with 10 bases sitting between them. This entry comes from a study of shared clonotypes between healthy human individuals. Background on the study: In total, the donors were two women and a few men aged 18 to 49.

The study drew all its donors from Caucasian adults living in Nashville, Tennessee. The clonotype comes from a woman between 35 and 50 years old in good health. Some clones in this sample may be carry-over from other donors' samples. The sequenced material came from PBMCs. The V call is TRBV5-4, the J call TRBJ2-7; D is uncertain. CDR3 nucleotides: TGTGCCAGCAGCCCTTACCAAACCTACGAGCAGTACTTC. This gives the protein CASSPYQTYEQYF.